This TCR beta chain came from a study of T-cell reconstitution after alpha-beta-depleted transplantation in children. CDR1 and CDR2 (germline): LGHDT, YNNKEL (reference sequence). The CDR3 is made up of 12 amino acids. Between the trimmed V and J ends, which lost 6 bases and 7 bases, there was a span of 12 bases. For TCRbeta, the library was prepared with unique molecular identifiers. TCRdb re-derived calls from the PCR reads in MiXCR, one entry per CDR3 protein. Of just under 550,000 distinct CDR3 sequences listed, roughly 18% are singletons. The TCR sequence derives from a human donor who donated a stem cell graft to a child with acute lymphoblastic leukemia. The chain joins TRBV3-1 to TRBJ2-5, with D possibly matching TRBD1 (5 bases). Here the sequenced sample was PBMCs from the stem cell graft donor, taken from the stem cell graft. In DNA, the CDR3 is TGTGCCAGCAGTCCCCCTAGGGGGACCCAGTACTTC. Translation gives CASSPPRGTQYF.